This entry lists 13 T cell receptor beta chains sequenced from one sample in a study of T-cell memory formation after mild COVID-19. In TCRdb, the 5' RACE reads were re-called with MiXCR into one record per CDR3 protein. Of under 550,000 distinct CDR3 sequences listed, more than 15% are singletons. Source material: PBMCs or a T cell subset sorted from them (not recorded which). The receptor source for this set is a man younger than 30 who had mild COVID-19 (a few samples of this study predate the infection). Cell type and time point are not known.

This clonotype was counted between two and nine times. J is TRBJ2-7 and V is TRBV29-1; TRBD1 matches at 12 bases. This CDR3 spans 13 amino acids. V lost 7 bases and J lost 7; bases outside the gene matches: 8. The germline V gene has CDR1 SQVTM and CDR2 ANQGSEA. DNA of the CDR3: TGCAGCGCAGTCCGGGACAGGGGGCAAGAGCAGTACTTC. It specifies CSAVRDRGQEQYF.

The chain employs TRBV18 and TRBJ2-2; the match to TRBD1 covers 9 bases. This CDR3 comprises 17 residues. The V and J ends lost 2 bases and 4 bases, in that order; junction bases with no gene match: 8. CDR1 and CDR2 (germline): KGHSH, LQKENI. The CDR3 sequence: CASSPAGTGRTTGELFF. CDR3 sequence (DNA): TGTGCCAGCTCACCAGCCGGGACAGGGCGAACCACCGGGGAGCTGTTTTTT.

V gene TRBV12-3 or TRBV12-4 combines with J gene TRBJ1-2; D gene ambiguous. The CDR3 contains 11 residues. Trimming shortened V by 3 bases and J by 8 bases, and 7 bases separated the two germline ends. Here the CDR3 reads CASSFLGGYTF. CDR3 nucleotides: TGTGCCAGCAGTTTCCTGGGGGGCTACACCTTC.

This clonotype was seen only a few times. The chain uses TRBV5-1 and TRBJ2-5, with 7 positions matching TRBD1. The trim removed 7 bases at V and 0 bases at J, leaving 0 bases unmatched. Germline V gives CDR1 SGHRS, CDR2 YFSETQ. The CDR3 length is 12 residues. CDR3: CASGTDQETQYF. CDR3 in DNA: TGCGCCAGCGGGACAGACCAAGAGACCCAGTACTTC.

This sequence joins TRBV12-5 and TRBJ2-1; D may be TRBD2 (6 bases). The germline V gene encodes CDR1 LGHNT and CDR2 FRNRAP. Trimming took off 4 bases at V and 0 bases at J, with 10 bases between the two ends. The CDR3 runs 15 residues. This chain's CDR3 is CASGSEGFSYNEQFF. The CDR3 nucleotides are TGTGCTAGTGGTTCGGAGGGTTTCTCCTACAATGAGCAGTTCTTC.

This clonotype was seen many times. The gene calls are TRBV4-3 and TRBJ2-1; D call uncertain. The CDR3 contains 15 residues. Trimming took 0 bases from V and 1 from J, leaving 7 bases between them. Germline V lookup: CDR1 LGHNA, CDR2 YSLEER. Written as DNA, the CDR3 is TGCGCCAGCAGCCAAGATCAAAGGTCCTACAATGAGCAGTTCTTC. It is translated as CASSQDQRSYNEQFF.

This chain uses TRBV11-2 with TRBJ1-2; weak D call: TRBD1 (5 bases). V lost 8 bases and J lost 4, with 14 bases in between. Germline CDR1 SGHAT, CDR2 FQNNGV. The CDR3 has 13 amino acids. The CDR3 loop reads CASRAGGFYGYTF. The CDR3 nucleotides are TGTGCCAGCCGTGCCGGGGGGTTCTATGGCTACACCTTC. Supplemented by reference TRBV11-2 and TRBJ1-2, the full variable domain reads EAGVAQSPRYKIIEKRQSVAFWCNPISGHATLYWYQQILGQGPKLLIQFQNNGVVDDSQLPKDRFSAERLKGVDSTLKIQPAKLEDSAVYLCASRAGGFYGYTFGSGTRLTVV.

This clonotype has only a few counts. The rearrangement links TRBV6-5 to TRBJ1-2; D may be TRBD1 (6 bases). V lost 2 bases and J 4 bases, leaving 14 bases between the germline ends. This CDR3 is 15 amino acids long. Germline loops: CDR1 MNHEY, CDR2 SVGAGI. The CDR3 loop is CASSYGGSYLYGYTF. The CDR3 nucleotides read TGTGCCAGCAGTTACGGGGGCAGCTACCTCTATGGCTACACCTTC.

The rearrangement joins TRBV10-3 to TRBJ1-1; no clear D. The CDR3 has 14 amino acids. V was pared by 2 bases and J by 5 bases, with 12 bases between. Germline assignment: CDR1 ENHRY and CDR2 SYGVKD. The CDR3 sequence is CAISETRPITEAFF. The CDR3 coding sequence is TGTGCCATCAGTGAGACCCGCCCCATTACTGAAGCTTTCTTT.

This clonotype occurred many times. The chain uses TRBV7-3 and TRBJ2-2; D might be TRBD1 (5 bases). CDR3 length: 15 amino acids. V was cut by 3 bases and J by 1 base, with 9 bases left in between. CDR1 is SGHTA, CDR2 FQGTGA, per germline. CDR3 nucleotides: TGTGCCAGCAGCTTTCACGGACAGAACACCGGGGAGCTGTTTTTT. Translating gives CASSFHGQNTGELFF.

The chain joins TRBV20-1 to TRBJ1-2; D is undetermined. This CDR3 spans 15 amino acids. V was cut by 6 bases and J by 8 bases, with 25 bases left in between. CDR1 DFQATT and CDR2 SNEGSKA come from the germline V gene (reference sequence). The CDR3 spells CSATNPDAYWGGYTF. In DNA form, the CDR3 reads TGCAGTGCAACGAACCCGGACGCTTACTGGGGAGGCTACACCTTC.

There are many counts of this clonotype. The chain links TRBV7-3 to TRBJ2-1, with TRBD2 identical over 14 bases. The CDR3 is made up of 14 amino acids. CDR1 is SGHTA and CDR2 is FQGTGA in the germline V gene. V lost 5 bases and J lost 8; bases outside the gene matches: 2. The CDR3 DNA follows: TGTGCCAGCAGCCCGGGACTAGCGGGGGATGAGCAGTTCTTC. Amino acids: CASSPGLAGDEQFF.

The chain combines TRBV20-1 with TRBJ2-7; TRBD1 might be the D (5 bases). The V end lost 4 bases, the J end lost 2 bases, and 6 bases lay between the germline ends. CDR1 is DFQATT, CDR2 SNEGSKA, per germline (reference sequence). This CDR3 is built from 11 residues. The CDR3 DNA sequence: TGCAGTGCTAAACAGGCCTACGAGCAGTACTTC. Its protein product is CSAKQAYEQYF.